This T cell receptor beta chain was identified during a study of blood T cell repertoires in COVID-19. About the research overall: Samples of COVID-19 (acute and convalescent) were obtained from the United States, Italy and Spain. T cells, B-cell-depleted T cells, or PBMCs supplied cDNA or gDNA.

CDR1 and CDR2 from the germline V gene are LNHNV and YYDKDF (reference sequence). This CDR3 has 17 residues. Unmatched junction bases numbered 13, after V lost 5 bases and J lost 1 base. Patients in Seattle were enrolled during active infection, then followed longitudinally. In the original workflow: The authors estimated nucleated cell counts from reference gene primer amplification. TCRdb's copy holds only in-frame clones and misses some; the assay was immunoSEQ multiplex PCR. V, J and clone size are taken as reported in that table, and D and trimming were inferred from the DNA itself. The sample contains about 370,000 clones, more than 80% of which appear only once.

Specimen: peripheral blood. V usage is TRBV15 and J usage is TRBJ1-1, with 7 bases identical to TRBD1. This TCR was recovered from a woman in her 30s with COVID-19, enrolled during active disease. The CDR3 sequence: CATSGPEWGQQNTEAFF. DNA of the CDR3: TGTGCCACCAGCGGGCCGGAGTGGGGACAGCAGAACACTGAAGCTTTCTTT.